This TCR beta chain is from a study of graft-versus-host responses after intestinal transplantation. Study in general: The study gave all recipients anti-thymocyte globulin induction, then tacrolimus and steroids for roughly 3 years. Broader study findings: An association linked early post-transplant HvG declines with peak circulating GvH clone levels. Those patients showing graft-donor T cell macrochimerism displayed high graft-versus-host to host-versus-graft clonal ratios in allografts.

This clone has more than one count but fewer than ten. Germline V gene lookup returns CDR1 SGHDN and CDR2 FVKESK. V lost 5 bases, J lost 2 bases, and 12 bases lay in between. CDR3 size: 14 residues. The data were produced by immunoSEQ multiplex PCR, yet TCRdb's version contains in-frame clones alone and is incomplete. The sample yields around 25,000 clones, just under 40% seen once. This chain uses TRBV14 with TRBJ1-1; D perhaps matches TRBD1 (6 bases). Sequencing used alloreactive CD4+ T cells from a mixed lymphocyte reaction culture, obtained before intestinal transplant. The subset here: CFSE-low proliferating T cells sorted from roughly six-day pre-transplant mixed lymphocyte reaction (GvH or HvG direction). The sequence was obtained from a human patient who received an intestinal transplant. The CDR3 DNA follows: TGTGCCAGCAGCGAATGGGGGCTCAACACTGAAGCTTTCTTT. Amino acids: CASSEWGLNTEAFF.